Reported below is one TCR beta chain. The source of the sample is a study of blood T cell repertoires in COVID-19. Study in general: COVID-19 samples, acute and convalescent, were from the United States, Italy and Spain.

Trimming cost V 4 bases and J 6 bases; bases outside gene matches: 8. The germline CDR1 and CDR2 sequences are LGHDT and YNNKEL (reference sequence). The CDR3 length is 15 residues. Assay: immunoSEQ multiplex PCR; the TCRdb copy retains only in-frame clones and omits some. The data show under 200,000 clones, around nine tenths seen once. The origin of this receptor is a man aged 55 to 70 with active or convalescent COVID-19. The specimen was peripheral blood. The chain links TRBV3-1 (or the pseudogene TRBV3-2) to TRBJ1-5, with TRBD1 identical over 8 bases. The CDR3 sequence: CASSPGQGGGQPQHF. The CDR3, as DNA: TGTGCCAGCAGCCCAGGACAGGGCGGTGGTCAGCCCCAGCATTTT.